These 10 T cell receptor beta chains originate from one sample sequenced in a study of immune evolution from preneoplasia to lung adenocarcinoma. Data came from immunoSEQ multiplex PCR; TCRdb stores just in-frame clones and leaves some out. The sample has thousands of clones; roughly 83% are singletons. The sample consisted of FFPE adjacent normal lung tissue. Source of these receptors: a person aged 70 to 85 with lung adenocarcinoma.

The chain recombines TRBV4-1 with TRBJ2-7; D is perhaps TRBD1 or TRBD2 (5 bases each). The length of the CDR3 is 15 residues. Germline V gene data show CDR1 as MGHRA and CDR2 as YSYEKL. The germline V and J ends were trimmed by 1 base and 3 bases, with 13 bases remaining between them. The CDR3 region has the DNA TGCGCCAGCAGCCAAGGAGGGCGAACAGGCTACGAGCAGTACTTC. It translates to CASSQGGRTGYEQYF.

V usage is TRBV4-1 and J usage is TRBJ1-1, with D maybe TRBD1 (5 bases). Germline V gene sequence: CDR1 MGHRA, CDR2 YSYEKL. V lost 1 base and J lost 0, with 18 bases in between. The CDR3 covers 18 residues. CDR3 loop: CASSQGGMSGTLNTEAFF. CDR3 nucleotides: TGCGCCAGCAGCCAAGGTGGAATGTCGGGGACCTTGAACACTGAAGCTTTCTTT.

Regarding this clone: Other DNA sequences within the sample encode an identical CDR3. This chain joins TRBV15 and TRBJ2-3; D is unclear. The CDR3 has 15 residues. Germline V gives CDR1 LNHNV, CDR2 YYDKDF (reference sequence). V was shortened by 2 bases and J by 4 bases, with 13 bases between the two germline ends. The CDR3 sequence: CATSRLRLASDTQYF. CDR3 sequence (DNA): TGTGCCACCAGCAGACTCCGATTAGCATCAGATACGCAGTATTTT.

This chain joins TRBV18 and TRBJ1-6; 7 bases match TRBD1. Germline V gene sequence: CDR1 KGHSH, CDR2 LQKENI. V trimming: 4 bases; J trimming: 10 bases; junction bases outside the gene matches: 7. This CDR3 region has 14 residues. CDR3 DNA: TGTGCCAGCTCACGGGACAGTCATGGGTCACCCCTCCACTTT. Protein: CASSRDSHGSPLHF. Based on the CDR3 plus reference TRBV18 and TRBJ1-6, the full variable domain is NAGVMQNPRHLVRRRGQEARLRCSPMKGHSHVYWYRQLPEEGLKFMVYLQKENIIDESGMPKERFSAEFPKEGPSILRIQQVVRGDSAAYFCASSRDSHGSPLHFGNGTRLTVT.

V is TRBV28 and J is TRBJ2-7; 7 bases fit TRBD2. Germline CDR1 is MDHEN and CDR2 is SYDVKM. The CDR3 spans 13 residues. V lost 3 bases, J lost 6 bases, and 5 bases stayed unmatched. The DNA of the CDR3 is TGTGCCAGCAGTTTTGCGGGAGAGGTCGAGCAGTACTTC. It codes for CASSFAGEVEQYF.

The CDR3 nucleotides are TGTGCCAGCTCACCAATACTATCGGTGGCGGGCCATTACGAGCAGTACTTC. Translated: CASSPILSVAGHYEQYF. The rearrangement uses TRBV18 and TRBJ2-7, with D possibly being TRBD2 (5 bases). Germline V gene data show CDR1 as KGHSH and CDR2 as LQKENI. V dropped 2 bases and J dropped 4 bases, with 21 bases sitting between them. The CDR3 loop spans 17 amino acids.

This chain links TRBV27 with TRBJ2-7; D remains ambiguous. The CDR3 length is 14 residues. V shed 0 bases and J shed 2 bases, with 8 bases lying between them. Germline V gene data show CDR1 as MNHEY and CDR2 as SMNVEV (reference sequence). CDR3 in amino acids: CASSLSTLAYEQYF. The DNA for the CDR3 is TGTGCCAGCAGTTTATCGACACTGGCCTACGAGCAGTACTTC.

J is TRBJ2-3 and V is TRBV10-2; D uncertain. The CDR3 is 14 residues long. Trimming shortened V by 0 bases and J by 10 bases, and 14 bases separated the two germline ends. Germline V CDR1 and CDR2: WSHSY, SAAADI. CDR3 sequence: CASSESTLVIPQYF. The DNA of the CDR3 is TGCGCCAGCAGTGAGTCGACCCTAGTAATTCCGCAGTATTTT.

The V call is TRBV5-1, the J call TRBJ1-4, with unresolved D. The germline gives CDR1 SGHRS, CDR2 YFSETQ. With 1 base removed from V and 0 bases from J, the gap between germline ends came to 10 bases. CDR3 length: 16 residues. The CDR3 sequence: CASSLSAGSTNEKLFF. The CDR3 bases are TGCGCCAGCAGCTTGTCTGCCGGATCAACTAATGAAAAACTGTTTTTT.

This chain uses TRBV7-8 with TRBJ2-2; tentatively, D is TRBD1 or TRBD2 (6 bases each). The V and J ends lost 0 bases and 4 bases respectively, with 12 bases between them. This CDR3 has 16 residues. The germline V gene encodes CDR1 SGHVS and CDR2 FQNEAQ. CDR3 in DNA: TGTGCCAGCAGCTTAGCGGCCTCGGGGGCCACCGGGGAGCTGTTTTTT. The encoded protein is CASSLAASGATGELFF.